Listed here is a single T cell receptor (beta chain). The antigen remains unidentified. Scientists made TCR beta libraries using quantitative 5'-RACE with molecular barcodes. MiXCR, run by TCRdb on the 5' RACE reads, gives a single entry per CDR3 protein. The sample holds 150,000 to 200,000 distinct CDR3 sequences; roughly 18% are singletons and the top ten take around 7.6%. This entry comes from a study of CD8 T cells in ankylosing spondylitis. CDR1 SGDLS and CDR2 YYNGEE come from the germline V gene. This CDR3 has 15 amino acids. The ends lost 2 bases at V and 3 bases at J; junction bases unmatched: 6. Study-wide results and caveats: Disease-associated clones were CD8+ and fairly uncommon in peripheral blood.

Sequences were obtained from blood, either unsorted or a sorted T cell fraction (not recorded which). This sequence was found in a male donor with ankylosing spondylitis or in good health (not recorded which). The chain carries TRBV9 and TRBJ1-1, with 8 nucleotides matching TRBD1. The CDR3 loop reads CASSVRGREDTEAFF. The CDR3 bases are TGTGCCAGCAGCGTCAGGGGGCGGGAGGACACTGAAGCTTTCTTT.